Each of the 5 T cell receptor beta chains below was sequenced from the same sample in a study of CD8 T cells in ankylosing spondylitis. Broader study findings: Typical of ankylosing spondylitis blood, it appeared, was a TCR beta motif of several highly homologous variants.

These receptors' antigens are unknown. From the 5' RACE reads, TCRdb called clonotypes with MiXCR, one entry per CDR3 protein. The profile shows about 330,000 distinct CDR3 sequences, around 8% of them singletons. Sequencing was done on a sample of blood, either unsorted or a sorted T cell fraction (not recorded which). The origin of the receptors is a male donor with ankylosing spondylitis.

The chain carries TRBV4-1 and TRBJ2-2; no reliable D call. Germline-derived CDR1 and CDR2 are MGHRA and YSYEKL. The germline V and J ends were trimmed by 2 bases and 2 bases, with 3 bases remaining between them. The CDR3 totals 13 residues. The chain's CDR3 is CASSQRNTGELFF. CDR3 DNA sequence: TGCGCCAGCAGCCAACGCAACACCGGGGAGCTGTTTTTT.

This clonotype was picked up a small number of times. V is TRBV3-1 and J is TRBJ2-7; 8 nucleotides align to TRBD1. The CDR3 length is 15 residues. Germline CDR1 reads LGHDT; CDR2 reads YNNKEL (reference sequence). After removal of 4 bases from V and 4 bases from J, the junction contained 9 bases not matched to a gene. DNA for the CDR3: TGTGCCAGCAGCCTTATGGACAGGGCAAGATACGAGCAGTACTTC. Translation gives CASSLMDRARYEQYF.

The sample holds many counts of this clonotype. The chain links TRBV11-2 to TRBJ2-3; D might be TRBD2 (5 bases). The germline V and J ends were trimmed by 5 bases and 8 bases, with 17 bases remaining between them. CDR3 length: 14 residues. Germline CDR1 and CDR2: SGHAT and FQNNGV. In DNA form, the CDR3 reads TGTGCCAGCAGCCGGGCGTGGGCCGAGGGTACGCAGTATTTT. Its translation: CASSRAWAEGTQYF.

This rearrangement joins TRBV12-3 or TRBV12-4 to TRBJ2-7, with 8 bases lining up with TRBD1. CDR3 length: 14 residues. The V gene end was trimmed by 2 bases and the J gene end by 7 bases; junction bases not matched to a gene: 7. The chain's CDR3 is CASSLFRGRREQYF. The CDR3 coding sequence is TGTGCCAGCAGTTTATTCAGGGGGCGTCGGGAGCAGTACTTC.

In this sample, this clonotype turned up a few times. The genes are TRBV28 and TRBJ1-2; D not certain. The CDR3 totals 14 residues. Germline V gene lookup returns CDR1 MDHEN and CDR2 SYDVKM. V shed 3 bases and J shed 5 bases, with 13 bases lying between them. CDR3 region: CASSLGSVVYGYTF. The CDR3 DNA sequence: TGTGCCAGCAGTTTGGGCAGCGTAGTGTATGGCTACACCTTC.